Listed below are T cell receptor beta chains from one sample, sequenced in a study of blood T cell repertoires in COVID-19. Here immunoSEQ multiplex PCR was the method, and the copy in TCRdb shows in-frame clones only, minus some. The profile covers approximately 83,000 clones, with around 90% appearing a single time and 6% to 8% taken by the ten largest. The sequenced material came from peripheral blood. These receptors were collected from a man aged 65 to 85 with acute or convalescent COVID-19. CDR3s include the opening cysteine and the closing phenylalanine or tryptophan. A D gene is named only where the DNA matches it firmly. Part of the rows lack a size; the others show once, few, many or a class for expanded clones.

j_gene | v_gene | abundance | d_gene | CDR3aa | CDR3nt
TRBJ1-3 | TRBV18 | NA | TRBD1 | CASSQPGQGAGNTIYF | TGTGCCAGCTCACAGCCGGGACAGGGGGCTGGAAACACCATATATTTT
TRBJ2-1 | TRBV2 | once | NA | CASSEGSGLNNEQFF | TGTGCCAGCAGTGAGGGGAGCGGGCTAAATAATGAGCAGTTCTTC
TRBJ2-3 | TRBV24-1 | NA | TRBD1 | CATGQGATDTQYF | TGTGCCACTGGACAGGGGGCTACAGATACGCAGTATTTT
TRBJ2-1 | TRBV7-2 | once | TRBD2 | CASSSASGRVNEQFF | TGTGCCAGCAGCTCTGCTAGCGGGAGGGTAAATGAGCAGTTCTTC
TRBJ1-3 | TRBV20-1 | NA | NA | CSASGAGAGNTIYF | TGCAGTGCTAGTGGAGCAGGGGCTGGAAACACCATATATTTT
TRBJ1-3 | TRBV18 | NA | NA | CASSPSETGNTIYF | TGTGCCAGCTCACCTAGTGAAACTGGAAACACCATATATTTT
TRBJ1-1 | TRBV12-5 | NA | TRBD1 | CASGLAGTGGFTEAFF | TGTGCTAGTGGTTTAGCCGGGACAGGGGGTTTCACTGAAGCTTTCTTT
TRBJ1-2 | TRBV18 | NA | TRBD1 | CASSPLGTGAGYTF | TGTGCCAGCTCACCTTTGGGGACAGGGGCCGGCTACACCTTC
TRBJ2-7 | TRBV28 | NA | TRBD2 | CASMRLAGIYEQYF | TGTGCCAGCATGAGACTAGCGGGAATCTACGAGCAGTACTTC
TRBJ1-6 | TRBV18 | NA | TRBD1 | CASSPDRGWMSPLHF | TGTGCCAGCTCACCGGACAGGGGGTGGATGTCACCCCTCCACTTT
TRBJ2-5 | TRBV2 | NA | TRBD1 | CASSEFVTGVQETQYF | TGTGCCAGCAGTGAATTCGTGACAGGGGTACAAGAGACCCAGTACTTC
TRBJ1-1 | TRBV7-2 | NA | TRBD1 | CASSYRGNTEAFF | TGTGCCAGCAGTTACAGGGGGAACACTGAAGCTTTCTTT
TRBJ2-2 | TRBV6-5 | NA | TRBD1 | CASSYGTGALGELFF | TGTGCCAGCAGTTACGGGACAGGGGCTCTCGGGGAGCTGTTTTTT
TRBJ2-2 | TRBV11-2 | once | NA | CASRRRGWDTGELFF | TGTGCCAGCCGCCGTCGGGGTTGGGACACCGGGGAGCTGTTTTTT
TRBJ1-6 | TRBV28 | few | TRBD1 | CASSFGGQNNSPLHF | TGTGCCAGCAGTTTTGGGGGACAGAATAATTCACCCCTCCACTTT
TRBJ1-1 | TRBV18 | NA | NA | CASSPPIGAATEAFF | TGTGCCAGCTCACCACCCATCGGAGCTGCCACTGAAGCTTTCTTT
TRBJ2-2 | TRBV27 | NA | TRBD2 | CASNRGLAGATGELFF | TGTGCCAGCAACCGCGGACTAGCGGGAGCCACCGGGGAGCTGTTTTTT
TRBJ1-1 | TRBV6-6 | NA | TRBD1 | CASKRDRFYEAFF | TGTGCCAGCAAGAGGGACAGGTTTTATGAAGCTTTCTTT
TRBJ2-7 | TRBV27 | NA | TRBD2 | CASSSPFGRGVYEQYF | TGTGCCAGCAGTTCCCCCTTCGGGCGGGGGGTCTACGAGCAGTACTTC
TRBJ2-1 | TRBV11-2 | NA | NA | CASSGSSGGYNEQFF | TGTGCCAGCAGCGGAAGCTCCGGGGGATACAATGAGCAGTTCTTC
TRBJ1-3 | TRBV5-1 | few | NA | CASSLNDQGLSGNTIYF | TGCGCCAGCAGCTTGAACGATCAGGGACTCTCTGGAAACACCATATATTTT
TRBJ2-2 | TRBV5-4 | once | NA | CASSPRGGNTGELFF | TGTGCCAGCAGCCCTAGGGGGGGAAACACCGGGGAGCTGTTTTTT
TRBJ1-5 | TRBV12-3/TRBV12-4 | NA | NA | CASGRAKNQPQHF | TGTGCCTCGGGCAGGGCAAAGAATCAGCCCCAGCATTTT
TRBJ2-3 | TRBV18 | NA | TRBD2 | CASSPTLLAVSTDTQYF | TGTGCCAGCTCACCTACCCTACTAGCGGTTAGCACAGATACGCAGTATTTT
TRBJ1-2 | TRBV18 | NA | NA | CASSPEDRPYGYTF | TGTGCCAGCTCACCAGAGGACAGACCCTATGGCTACACCTTC
TRBJ2-4 | TRBV4-1 | NA | NA | CASSQDRENIQYF | TGCGCCAGCAGCCAAGACAGGGAAAACATTCAGTACTTC
TRBJ2-6 | TRBV19 | NA | NA | CASSSSTGLGGGANVLTF | TGTGCCAGTAGTTCCTCGACAGGGTTGGGAGGTGGGGCCAACGTCCTGACTTTC